These T cell receptor beta chains were read from a single sample in a study of neurological immune-mediated disorders. TCRdb re-analysed the 5' RACE reads in MiXCR, keeping a single row per CDR3 protein. The sample lists 60,000 to 85,000 distinct CDR3 sequences, 4.5% to 6% occurring once. Sequencing input: PBMCs. These TCRs come from a woman in her 70s with multiple sclerosis. Each CDR3 is given without its conserved first and last residue. A D gene is named only where the DNA matches it firmly.

12	TRBV12-3/TRBV12-4	TRBJ1-1	TRBD1	GSSFRGRDTEAF
11	TRBV3-1	TRBJ2-5	.	ASSQGPGETQY
14	TRBV7-8	TRBJ1-6	TRBD1	ASSLVSAGGGSPLH
12	TRBV20-1	TRBJ2-2	.	SASDFTRTGELF
9	TRBV3-1	TRBJ2-5	.	ATAREGTQY
11	TRBV21-1	TRBJ1-2	.	ASSKDYIYGYT
16	TRBV9	TRBJ2-3	TRBD2	ASSVGLAGGPYTDTQY
12	TRBV6-5	TRBJ2-1	TRBD2	ASRGTSGRLRQF
13	TRBV5-1	TRBJ2-5	TRBD1	ASSTGTGAPGTQY
11	TRBV12-3/TRBV12-4	TRBJ2-1	.	ASSPPLGARGF
12	TRBV11-2	TRBJ2-3	.	ASTPGGPTDTQY
12	TRBV30	TRBJ2-1	.	AWNSGRPYNEQF
14	TRBV2	TRBJ2-2	TRBD1	ASSPQGVLNTGELF
13	TRBV12-3/TRBV12-4	TRBJ2-5	TRBD2	ASSLSGSLRETQY
12	TRBV7-9	TRBJ1-1	.	ASSLNKRNTEAF
10	TRBV29-1	TRBJ1-1	TRBD1	SVDRGQGEAF
13	TRBV15	TRBJ1-1	.	ATSRGFAGGTEAF
15	TRBV6-5	TRBJ2-3	TRBD2	ASSYRSLAGSTDTQY
14	TRBV25-1	TRBJ1-1	TRBD1	ASSEPTGGMNTEAF
11	TRBV5-8	TRBJ2-1	.	ASSAGLRNEQF
10	TRBV7-2	TRBJ2-3	.	ASSLVSDTQY
14	TRBV7-8	TRBJ1-2	.	ASSTFPTGPPYGYT
13	TRBV28	TRBJ2-4	TRBD1	ASSAPGTGGNIQY
11	TRBV20-1	TRBJ1-6	.	SASGGINSPLH
12	TRBV29-1	TRBJ2-3	TRBD2	SVMRESGTDTQY
12	TRBV6-6	TRBJ1-1	.	ASSRGELNTEAF
11	TRBV7-2	TRBJ2-4	TRBD2	ASRDSGNNIQY
12	TRBV27	TRBJ2-7	.	ASSLSASSYEQY